This entry concerns a single TCR beta chain. V was shortened by 3 bases and J by 2 bases, with 13 bases between the two germline ends. There are 15 residues in the CDR3. Germline CDR1 SGHTA, CDR2 FQGNSA. TCRdb keeps only in-frame clones here, not all; method: immunoSEQ multiplex PCR. The sample shows approximately 91,000 clones, approximately 89% of them seen only once. The data were obtained in a study of T cell responses to AZD1222 COVID-19 vaccine. The chain joins TRBV7-2 to TRBJ2-5; TRBD1 is a possible D gene (7 bases). The sequenced sample was peripheral blood, obtained 28 days after the second AZD1222 dose. This receptor was identified in an adult who received the AZD1222 COVID-19 vaccine. CDR3 bases: TGTGCCAGCAGCTTGGAGGGGGCGAGTCAAGAGACCCAGTACTTC. This encodes CASSLEGASQETQYF.